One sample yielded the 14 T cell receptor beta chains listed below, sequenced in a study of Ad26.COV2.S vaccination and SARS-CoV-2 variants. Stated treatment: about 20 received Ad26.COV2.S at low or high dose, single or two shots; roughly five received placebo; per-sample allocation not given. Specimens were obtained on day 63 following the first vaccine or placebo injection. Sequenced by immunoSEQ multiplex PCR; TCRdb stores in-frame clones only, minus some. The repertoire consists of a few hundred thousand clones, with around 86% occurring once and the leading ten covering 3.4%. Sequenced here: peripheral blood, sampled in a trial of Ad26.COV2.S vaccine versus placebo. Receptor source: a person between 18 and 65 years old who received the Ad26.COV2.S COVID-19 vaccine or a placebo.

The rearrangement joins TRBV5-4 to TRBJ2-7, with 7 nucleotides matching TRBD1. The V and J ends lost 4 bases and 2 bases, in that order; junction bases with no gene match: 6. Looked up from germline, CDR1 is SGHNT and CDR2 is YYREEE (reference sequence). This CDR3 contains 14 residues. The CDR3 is CASSPRDRTYEQYF. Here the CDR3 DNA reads TGTGCCAGCAGCCCCCGGGACAGAACCTACGAGCAGTACTTC.

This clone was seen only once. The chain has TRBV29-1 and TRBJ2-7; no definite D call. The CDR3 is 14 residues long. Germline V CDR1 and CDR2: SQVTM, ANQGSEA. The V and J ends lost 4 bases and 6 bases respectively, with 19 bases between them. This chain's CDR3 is CSVASAARFSEQYF. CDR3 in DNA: TGCAGCGTTGCTTCGGCAGCGAGATTTAGCGAGCAGTACTTC.

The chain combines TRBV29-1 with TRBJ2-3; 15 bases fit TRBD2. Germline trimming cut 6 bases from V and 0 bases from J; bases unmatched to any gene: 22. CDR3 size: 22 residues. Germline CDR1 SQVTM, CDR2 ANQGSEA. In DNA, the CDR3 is TGCAGCGTCACGCCATGGAACAGGGTTCCGGGACTAGCGGGGGGAAGCACAGATACGCAGTATTTT. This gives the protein CSVTPWNRVPGLAGGSTDTQYF.

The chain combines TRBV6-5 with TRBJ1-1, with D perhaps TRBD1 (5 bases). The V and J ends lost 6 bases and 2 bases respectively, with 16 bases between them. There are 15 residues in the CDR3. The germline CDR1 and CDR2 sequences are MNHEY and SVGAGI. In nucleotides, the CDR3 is TGTGCCAGCAGAGACGAGGGACGGTCAAACACTGAAGCTTTCTTT. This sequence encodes CASRDEGRSNTEAFF.

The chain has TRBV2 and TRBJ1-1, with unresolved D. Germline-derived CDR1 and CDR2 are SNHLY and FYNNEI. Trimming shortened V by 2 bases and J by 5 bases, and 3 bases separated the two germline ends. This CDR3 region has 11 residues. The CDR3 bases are TGTGCCAGCAGTGAATCGACTGAAGCTTTCTTT. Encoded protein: CASSESTEAFF.

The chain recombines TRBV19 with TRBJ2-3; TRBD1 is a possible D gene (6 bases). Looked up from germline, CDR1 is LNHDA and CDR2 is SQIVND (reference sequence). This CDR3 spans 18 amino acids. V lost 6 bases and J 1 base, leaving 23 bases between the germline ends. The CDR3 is CASRGFRDISWGTDTQYF. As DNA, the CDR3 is TGTGCCAGTAGGGGTTTCCGGGACATCTCCTGGGGCACAGATACGCAGTATTTT. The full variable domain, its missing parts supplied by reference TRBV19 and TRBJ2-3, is DGGITQSPKYLFRKEGQNVTLSCEQNLNHDAMYWYRQDPGQGLRLIYYSQIVNDFQKGDIAEGYSVSREKKESFPLTVTSAQKNPTAFYLCASRGFRDISWGTDTQYFGPGTRLTVL.

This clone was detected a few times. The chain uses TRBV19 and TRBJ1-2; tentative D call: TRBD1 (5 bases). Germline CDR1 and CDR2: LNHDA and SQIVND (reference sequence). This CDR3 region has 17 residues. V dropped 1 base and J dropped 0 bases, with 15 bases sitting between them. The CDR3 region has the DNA TGTGCCAGTAGTATAGTCGGGACCGAGAGACCTAACTATGGCTACACCTTC. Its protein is CASSIVGTERPNYGYTF.

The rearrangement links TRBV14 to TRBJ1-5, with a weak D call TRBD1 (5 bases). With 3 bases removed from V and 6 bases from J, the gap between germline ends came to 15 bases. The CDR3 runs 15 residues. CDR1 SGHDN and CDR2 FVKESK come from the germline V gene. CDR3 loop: CASSQVGVAFQPQHF. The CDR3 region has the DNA TGTGCCAGCAGCCAGGTGGGGGTGGCGTTTCAGCCCCAGCATTTT.

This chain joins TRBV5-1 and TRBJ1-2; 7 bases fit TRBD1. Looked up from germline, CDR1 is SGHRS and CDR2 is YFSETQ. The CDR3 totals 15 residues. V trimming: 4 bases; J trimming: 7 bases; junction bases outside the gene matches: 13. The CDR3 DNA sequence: TGCGCCAGCAGCGCGGGACAGTCGTTTGGCGGTGGCTACACCTTC. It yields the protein CASSAGQSFGGGYTF. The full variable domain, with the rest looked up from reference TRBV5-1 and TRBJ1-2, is KAGVTQTPRYLIKTRGQQVTLSCSPISGHRSVSWYQQTPGQGLQFLFEYFSETQRNKGNFPGRFSGRQFSNSRSEMNVSTLELGDSALYLCASSAGQSFGGGYTFGSGTRLTVV.

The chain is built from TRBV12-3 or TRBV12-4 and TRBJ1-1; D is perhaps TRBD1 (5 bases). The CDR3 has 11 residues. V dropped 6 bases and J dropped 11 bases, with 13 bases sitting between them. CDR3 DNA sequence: TGTGCCAGCAGGTTCGGGGGGATCGCTTTCTTT. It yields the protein CASRFGGIAFF.

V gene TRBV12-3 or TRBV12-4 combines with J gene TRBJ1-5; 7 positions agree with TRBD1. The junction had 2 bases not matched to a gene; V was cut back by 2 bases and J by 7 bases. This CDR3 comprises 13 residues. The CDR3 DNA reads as TGTGCCAGCAGTTTATTGGGACAGCAGCCCCAGCATTTT. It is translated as CASSLLGQQPQHF.

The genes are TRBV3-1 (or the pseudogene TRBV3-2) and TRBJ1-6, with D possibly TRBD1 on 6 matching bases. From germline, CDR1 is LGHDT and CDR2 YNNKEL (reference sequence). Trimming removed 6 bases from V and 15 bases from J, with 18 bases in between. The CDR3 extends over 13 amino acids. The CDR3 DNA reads TGTGCCAGCAGTCGGACTTCAGGGGAGCGCCTCCACTTT. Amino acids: CASSRTSGERLHF.

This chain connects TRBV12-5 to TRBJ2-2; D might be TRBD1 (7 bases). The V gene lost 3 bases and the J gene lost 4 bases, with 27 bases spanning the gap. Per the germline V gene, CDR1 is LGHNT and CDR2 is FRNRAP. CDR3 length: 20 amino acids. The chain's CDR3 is CASGLSGTELGRGRTGELFF. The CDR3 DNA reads TGTGCTAGTGGTTTATCCGGGACAGAGCTGGGTCGGGGGCGCACCGGGGAGCTGTTTTTT.

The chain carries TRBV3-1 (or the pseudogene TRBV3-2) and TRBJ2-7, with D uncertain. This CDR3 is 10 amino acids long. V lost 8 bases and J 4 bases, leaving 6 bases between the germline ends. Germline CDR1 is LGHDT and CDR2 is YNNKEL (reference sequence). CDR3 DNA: TGTGCCAGCGGAGTTTACGAGCAGTACTTC. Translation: CASGVYEQYF.